This passage covers 26 T cell receptor beta chains from one sample sequenced in a study of blood T cells in healthy people across ages. It was with a sample-barcoded 5' primer and a J-beta primer mix that a second PCR of roughly 7 to 12 cycles was run. TCRdb analysed the 5' RACE reads with MiXCR anew, one entry per CDR3 protein. The data show about 780,000 distinct CDR3 sequences, about 45% seen once. Sequencing was done on a sample of blood. These receptors were obtained from a man at least 80 years old in good health.

This clonotype was observed many times. The chain joins TRBV12-3 or TRBV12-4 to TRBJ2-1; possibly TRBD1 or TRBD2 for D (5 bases each). V was clipped by 3 bases and J by 3 bases, with 27 bases between them. The CDR3 is 20 amino acids. CDR3 region: CASSLVAWGSVGVNYNEQFF. DNA of the CDR3: TGTGCCAGCAGTTTGGTCGCCTGGGGGTCGGTGGGAGTCAACTACAATGAGCAGTTCTTC.

As concerns this clonotype: This may arise from a read error, as a much more abundant clone is one base away. The rearrangement uses TRBV7-3 and TRBJ2-3, with D perhaps TRBD1 (6 bases). Germline V gene lookup returns CDR1 SGHTA and CDR2 FQGTGA. This CDR3 is built from 13 residues. The CDR3, as DNA: TGTGCCAGCAGTACAACAGGGCCAGATACGCGGTATTTT. As protein: CASSTTGPDTRYF.

The genes are TRBV18 and TRBJ2-4; D is undetermined. The J call is in doubt because the DNA end fits TRBJ2-5 better. Germline CDR1 KGHSH, CDR2 LQKENI. The CDR3 runs 14 residues. CDR3 amino acids: CASSPPIMRETQYF. CDR3 nucleotides: TGTGCCAGCTCACCACCGATTATGAGAGAGACCCAGTACTTC.

The chain uses TRBV15 and TRBJ2-5; 9 bases align to TRBD2. Germline assignment: CDR1 LNHNV and CDR2 YYDKDF (reference sequence). Trimming cost V 1 base and J 1 base; bases outside gene matches: 1. The CDR3 is made up of 15 amino acids. The CDR3 loop reads CATSRVAGAQETQYF. The CDR3 DNA reads TGTGCCACCAGCAGAGTAGCGGGAGCCCAAGAGACCCAGTACTTC.

Only one count was recorded for this clonotype. With a much larger clone just one base away, this may be a read error. V usage is TRBV5-1 and J usage is TRBJ2-3, with a weak D call TRBD1 (6 bases). Trimming left V 9 bases short and J 3 bases short, with 17 bases between. The CDR3 is 14 amino acids. Germline V gene data show CDR1 as SGHRS and CDR2 as YFSETQ. The chain's CDR3 is CANADSRRTDTQYF. The CDR3 DNA is TGCGCCAACGCGGACAGTAGAAGAACAGATACGCAGTATTTT.

The gene calls are TRBV5-8 and TRBJ2-3, with D maybe TRBD1 (6 bases). Germline loops: CDR1 SGHTS, CDR2 YDEGEE. There are 14 residues in the CDR3. V lost 3 bases, J lost 2 bases, and 10 bases lay in between. In DNA form, the CDR3 reads TGTGCCAGCAGCTGGACAGAGGACACAGATACGCAGTATTTT. This sequence encodes CASSWTEDTDTQYF.

CDR3 residues: CASRGREVYEQYF. The CDR3 nucleotides are TGTGCCAGCAGGGGGCGGGAGGTCTACGAGCAGTACTTC. The chain carries TRBV2 and TRBJ2-7; 8 bases are shared with TRBD2. The CDR3 extends over 13 amino acids. The germline CDR1 and CDR2 sequences are SNHLY and FYNNEI. V lost 6 bases to trimming and J lost 3 bases; unmatched junction nucleotides: 4.

The chain uses TRBV9 and TRBJ2-2; TRBD2 agrees at 9 bases. Trimming cost V 3 bases and J 1 base; bases outside gene matches: 4. The CDR3 contains 16 residues. Germline-derived CDR1 and CDR2 are SGDLS and YYNGEE. Written as DNA, the CDR3 is TGTGCCAGCAGCGCAGTACTAGCGGGGAACACCGGGGAGCTGTTTTTT. It encodes CASSAVLAGNTGELFF.

The chain employs TRBV20-1 and TRBJ2-5; 11 positions agree with TRBD2. V lost 2 bases and J lost 6; bases outside the gene matches: 8. Germline V gives CDR1 DFQATT, CDR2 SNEGSKA (reference sequence). The CDR3 loop spans 15 amino acids. CDR3 nucleotide sequence: TGCAGTGCTAGATCACTAGCGGGAGTAGCGAAGACCCAGTACTTC. It is translated as CSARSLAGVAKTQYF.

This clonotype appeared a few times. The V call is TRBV6-5, the J call TRBJ2-1; D is uncertain. V lost 0 bases and J 0 bases, leaving 12 bases between the germline ends. From germline, CDR1 is MNHEY and CDR2 SVGAGI. The CDR3 has 17 amino acids. CDR3 nucleotide sequence: TGTGCCAGCAGTTACTCTTTGGCGCGGCCCTCCTACAATGAGCAGTTCTTC. It is translated as CASSYSLARPSYNEQFF.

This clonotype has only a few counts. This chain links TRBV6-2 or TRBV6-3 with TRBJ1-1; D gene ambiguous. V dropped 5 bases and J dropped 6 bases, with 22 bases sitting between them. This CDR3 contains 16 residues. CDR1 MNHEY and CDR2 SVGEGT come from the germline V gene. CDR3 loop: CASSIDVQTGGAEAFF. The CDR3 DNA reads as TGTGCCAGCAGTATAGACGTCCAAACCGGAGGTGCTGAAGCTTTCTTT.

By frequency in the sample, this clonotype is medium-sized (0.01 to 0.1%). The rearrangement links TRBV12-3 or TRBV12-4 to TRBJ2-3; no definite D call. V was clipped by 5 bases and J by 5 bases, with 11 bases between them. The length of the CDR3 is 13 residues. The CDR3 region is CASSPLAKDTQYF. For the CDR3, the DNA is TGTGCCAGCAGTCCCCTGGCCAAAGATACGCAGTATTTT.

The rearrangement uses TRBV7-2 and TRBJ2-7; D is unclear. Trimming cost V 5 bases and J 0 bases, with 8 bases left between them. The CDR3 covers 13 residues. CDR1 and CDR2 from the germline V gene are SGHTA and FQGNSA. CDR3 DNA sequence: TGTGCCAGCAGCAAGAGCCGCTCCTACGAGCAGTACTTC. Translated: CASSKSRSYEQYF.

The V call is TRBV5-1, the J call TRBJ1-6; D is unresolved. The germline gives CDR1 SGHRS, CDR2 YFSETQ. Between the trimmed V and J ends, which lost 0 bases and 0 bases, there was a span of 10 bases. The CDR3 is 17 amino acids. CDR3 loop: CASSLDGGFSYNSPLHF. In DNA, the CDR3 is TGCGCCAGCAGCTTGGATGGAGGATTCTCCTATAATTCACCCCTCCACTTT.

This clonotype showed up just a few times. The gene calls are TRBV18 and TRBJ1-2; D possibly corresponds to TRBD1 (5 bases). The germline gives CDR1 KGHSH, CDR2 LQKENI. The CDR3 contains 13 residues. V lost 3 bases, J lost 5 bases, and 10 bases lay in between. For the CDR3, the DNA is TGTGCCAGCTCACCGGAGGGGAAATATGGCTACACCTTC. Translation: CASSPEGKYGYTF.

The J gene is TRBJ1-6, the V gene TRBV4-3, with 7 positions matching TRBD1. The V gene's germline CDR1 is LGHNA and CDR2 YSLEER. J lost 4 bases, V lost 1 base, and 4 bases had no gene match. The CDR3 is made up of 16 amino acids. CDR3 loop: CASSQGQGAYNSPLHF. In nucleotides, the CDR3 is TGCGCCAGCAGCCAAGGACAGGGAGCTTATAATTCACCCCTCCACTTT.

V and J are TRBV7-2 and TRBJ2-3, with 8 bases identical to TRBD2. Germline CDR1 SGHTA, CDR2 FQGNSA. The CDR3 has 15 amino acids. The junction had 3 bases not matched to a gene; V was cut back by 0 bases and J by 4 bases. The CDR3: CASSLATSGADTQYF. CDR3 nucleotides: TGTGCCAGCAGCTTAGCTACTAGCGGCGCAGATACGCAGTATTTT.

V is TRBV9 and J is TRBJ2-1; 12 nucleotides line up with TRBD2. V lost 0 bases, J lost 10 bases, and 2 bases stayed unmatched. Germline-derived CDR1 and CDR2 are SGDLS and YYNGEE. The CDR3 has 14 amino acids. The CDR3 nucleotides are TGTGCCAGCAGCGTAGACCTAGCGGGAGGGGAGCAGTTCTTC. It encodes CASSVDLAGGEQFF.

The rearrangement links TRBV7-2 to TRBJ1-2, with 9 bases lining up with TRBD1. Germline trimming cut 4 bases from V and 3 bases from J; bases unmatched to any gene: 6. The CDR3 length is 15 residues. The germline gives CDR1 SGHTA, CDR2 FQGNSA. The CDR3 loop reads CASSSRTGADYGYTF. DNA of the CDR3: TGTGCCAGCAGCTCAAGGACAGGGGCCGACTATGGCTACACCTTC.

The chain couples TRBV12-3 or TRBV12-4 to TRBJ1-5; 7 positions agree with TRBD1. The CDR3 is 14 residues long. The ends lost 5 bases at V and 5 bases at J; junction bases unmatched: 6. In DNA, the CDR3 is TGTGCCAGCAGTAAACAGGGGAAGGATCAGCCCCAGCATTTT. This gives the protein CASSKQGKDQPQHF.

The chain uses TRBV20-1 and TRBJ1-2, with D tentatively TRBD1 (5 bases). The CDR3 has 17 residues. V lost 0 bases to trimming and J lost 7 bases, with 24 bases between them. The germline V gene encodes CDR1 DFQATT and CDR2 SNEGSKA (reference sequence). CDR3 sequence: CSARDMRRVGLVGGYTF. The CDR3 coding sequence is TGCAGTGCTAGAGATATGCGCAGGGTCGGTCTAGTAGGTGGCTACACCTTC.

This clonotype showed up just once. The chain couples TRBV4-2 to TRBJ2-1, with 9 nucleotides matching TRBD2. The CDR3 extends over 15 amino acids. The V segment lost 4 bases and the J segment 7 bases; nucleotides outside the gene matches: 8. The V gene's germline CDR1 is LGHNA and CDR2 YNFKEQ. DNA of the CDR3: TGTGCCAGCAGCCTGGCGGGGGGGCCGGCTAATGAGCAGTTCTTC. It specifies CASSLAGGPANEQFF.

There are a few counts of this clonotype. The chain is built from TRBV7-6 and TRBJ1-5, with 11 bases that match TRBD1. With 4 bases clipped from V and 3 bases from J, the junction kept 2 bases outside the gene matches. CDR3 length: 15 residues. From germline, CDR1 is SGHVS and CDR2 FNYEAQ. The CDR3 DNA reads as TGTGCCAGCAGCTCGGACAGGGGGCTCAATCAGCCCCAGCATTTT. The encoded protein is CASSSDRGLNQPQHF.

The chain uses TRBV5-4 and TRBJ1-1; D gene uncertain. Deletions cut 3 bases from V and 5 bases from J, with 17 bases between. The CDR3 runs to 15 residues. Germline V gene data show CDR1 as SGHNT and CDR2 as YYREEE (reference sequence). This CDR3 reads CASSSTTRGKTEAFF. The CDR3 DNA follows: TGTGCCAGCAGCTCTACGACTCGGGGTAAGACTGAAGCTTTCTTT.

This clonotype was observed a few times. The V call is TRBV25-1, the J call TRBJ2-1; D is possibly TRBD2 (5 bases). Per the germline V gene, CDR1 is MGHDK and CDR2 is SYGVNS. Trimming stripped 0 bases from V and 1 base from J, with 22 bases between. The CDR3 sequence is 20 residues long. The CDR3 protein is CASSEYGSAGRVYSYNEQFF. CDR3 sequence (DNA): TGTGCCAGCAGTGAATACGGTAGCGCTGGGAGAGTATATTCCTACAATGAGCAGTTCTTC.

The V gene is TRBV5-1, the J gene TRBJ2-5, with TRBD2 matching 9 bases. The CDR3 is made up of 15 amino acids. The J segment lost 11 bases and the V segment lost 7 bases, leaving 18 bases of the junction unmatched. Germline CDR1 SGHRS, CDR2 YFSETQ. The CDR3, as DNA: TGCGCCAGCGCGGAAACCGGACTAGCGACCAATGAGCAGTACTTC. Its translation: CASAETGLATNEQYF.